This entry lists 15 T cell receptor beta chains sequenced from one sample in a study of blood T cells in healthy people across ages. The authors ran a second PCR of about 6 to 11 cycles using a sample-barcoded 5' primer and a J-beta primer mix. TCRdb ran MiXCR on the 5' RACE reads and lists one entry per CDR3 protein. Of about 640,000 distinct CDR3 sequences listed, about 54% are singletons. Sequencing input: blood. All receptors derive from a man between 60 and 75 years old in good health.

In its sample, this clonotype was seen a few times. The chain carries TRBV18 and TRBJ1-1; a possible D gene is TRBD1 (6 bases). CDR3 length equals 14 residues. Per germline, CDR1 KGHSH and CDR2 LQKENI. V dropped 4 bases and J dropped 1 base, with 10 bases sitting between them. In nucleotides, the CDR3 is TGTGCCAGCTCACTTGAGGGGGAGAACACTGAAGCTTTCTTT. Protein sequence: CASSLEGENTEAFF.

The table lists this clonotype with a few counts. This sequence joins TRBV18 and TRBJ2-7; tentatively, D is TRBD1 (6 bases). The CDR3 runs to 14 residues. Per the germline V gene, CDR1 is KGHSH and CDR2 is LQKENI. The V gene lost 1 base and the J gene lost 0 bases, with 7 bases spanning the gap. The CDR3 DNA is TGTGCCAGCTCACCACAGGACAGCTCCTACGAGCAGTACTTC. It is translated as CASSPQDSSYEQYF.

The chain uses TRBV2 and TRBJ2-6; TRBD2 aligns across 8 bases. The CDR3 runs 17 residues. Trimming cost V 8 bases and J 0 bases; bases outside gene matches: 9. Germline V gene sequence: CDR1 SNHLY, CDR2 FYNNEI. The CDR3 coding sequence is TGTGCCAGCCGTCGACGGGAGGGAAACTCTGGGGCCAACGTCCTGACTTTC. This gives the protein CASRRREGNSGANVLTF. The variable domain in full, with the rest retrieved from reference TRBV2 and TRBJ2-6, is EPEVTQTPSHQVTQMGQEVILRCVPISNHLYFYWYRQILGQKVEFLVSFYNNEISEKSEIFDDQFSVERPDGSNFTLKIRSTKLEDSAMYFCASRRREGNSGANVLTFGAGSRLTVL.

This clonotype has just one count. The chain carries TRBV20-1 and TRBJ1-4; D gene uncertain. Germline values: CDR1 DFQATT, CDR2 SNEGSKA (reference sequence). Trimming stripped 6 bases from V and 8 bases from J, with 19 bases between. CDR3 length: 14 amino acids. In DNA form, the CDR3 reads TGCAGTGCCCCGGAAGGTTCCCGTGGAGAAAAACTGTTTTTT. Its protein product is CSAPEGSRGEKLFF.

For the CDR3, the DNA is TGCAGTGCTAGCGCCACCTTAAGAGATACGCAGTATTTT. It translates to CSASATLRDTQYF. V is TRBV20-1 and J is TRBJ2-3; D call uncertain. This CDR3 region has 13 residues. CDR1 DFQATT and CDR2 SNEGSKA come from the germline V gene (reference sequence). Trimming cost V 3 bases and J 5 bases, with 12 bases left between them.

This sequence joins TRBV5-6 and TRBJ2-7, with D perhaps matching TRBD1 or TRBD2 (7 bases each). The DNA matches TRBJ2-5 better at its end, which makes the J call doubtful. The germline gives CDR1 SGHDT, CDR2 YYEEEE. This CDR3 has 16 amino acids. The CDR3 is CASSITGEGPSETQYF. The DNA of the CDR3 is TGTGCCAGCAGCATAACAGGGGAGGGTCCTAGTGAGACCCAGTACTTC.

J is TRBJ2-5 and V is TRBV7-9; D remains ambiguous. TRBJ2-1 explains the end of the DNA better; the J call may be wrong. The CDR3 is 12 residues long. Germline CDR1 is SEHNR and CDR2 is FQNEAQ (reference sequence). CDR3 residues: CASSPEQETQFF. As DNA, the CDR3 is TGTGCCAGCAGCCCCGAACAAGAGACCCAGTTCTTC.

The chain joins TRBV3-1 to TRBJ2-4; no reliable D call. The J call is uncertain, as TRBJ2-7 better fits the DNA end. Germline V gene data show CDR1 as LGHDT and CDR2 as YNNKEL (reference sequence). There are 14 residues in the CDR3. CDR3 nucleotides: TGTGCCAGCAGCCCCCAGATGGGCGGATACGAGCAGTACTTC. Translated: CASSPQMGGYEQYF.

The rearrangement links TRBV11-2 to TRBJ1-2; no clear D gene. The CDR3 is 14 amino acids. V was clipped by 2 bases and J by 8 bases, with 15 bases between them. Germline values: CDR1 SGHAT, CDR2 FQNNGV. CDR3 in DNA: TGTGCCAGCAGCTTAAATCCGGCAGGAGAGGGCTACACCTTC. This encodes CASSLNPAGEGYTF.

This clonotype was picked up a small number of times. The V call is TRBV2, the J call TRBJ2-4; 7 nucleotides line up with TRBD1. The J call may be wrong; the DNA end is better matched by TRBJ2-7. The CDR3 runs 14 residues. Germline lookup yields CDR1 SNHLY and CDR2 FYNNEI. The CDR3 region is CASRVPGQPYEQYF. CDR3 DNA sequence: TGTGCCAGCCGAGTCCCGGGACAGCCCTACGAGCAGTACTTC.

The chain combines TRBV7-9 with TRBJ2-5; 9 bases are shared with TRBD1. The end of the DNA aligns better with TRBJ2-7, so the J call may be wrong. Germline V lookup: CDR1 SEHNR, CDR2 FQNEAQ (reference sequence). The CDR3 totals 17 residues. The CDR3: CASSLGGDTGQGYEQYF. The CDR3 nucleotides read TGTGCCAGCAGCTTAGGTGGGGACACGGGACAGGGTTACGAGCAGTACTTC.

This clonotype was seen a handful of times. The chain links TRBV5-1 to TRBJ1-2; D is ambiguous. Trimming took off 0 bases at V and 8 bases at J, with 11 bases between the two ends. The CDR3 runs to 13 residues. CDR1 SGHRS and CDR2 YFSETQ come from the germline V gene. CDR3 DNA: TGCGCCAGCAGCTTGGAAGTCGGGGAAGGCTACACCTTC. Its protein is CASSLEVGEGYTF. Based on the CDR3 plus reference TRBV5-1 and TRBJ1-2, the full variable domain is KAGVTQTPRYLIKTRGQQVTLSCSPISGHRSVSWYQQTPGQGLQFLFEYFSETQRNKGNFPGRFSGRQFSNSRSEMNVSTLELGDSALYLCASSLEVGEGYTFGSGTRLTVV.

This clonotype was seen only a few times. The CDR3 is CATSERTNRETQYF. The CDR3 DNA sequence: TGTGCCACCAGTGAAAGAACAAACCGAGAGACCCAGTACTTC. The chain combines TRBV24-1 with TRBJ2-5; D is unresolved. The length of the CDR3 is 14 residues. V was cut by 4 bases and J by 4 bases, with 12 bases left in between. Germline CDR1 reads KGHDR; CDR2 reads SFDVKD.

This sequence joins TRBV5-1 and TRBJ2-1, with TRBD1 identical over 7 bases. The CDR3 runs to 15 residues. Germline CDR1 SGHRS, CDR2 YFSETQ. Trimming took 1 base from V and 13 from J; bases not matched to a gene: 14. CDR3 sequence reads: CASSLSGTVQETQFF. CDR3 coding DNA: TGCGCCAGCAGCTTGTCCGGGACAGTGCAAGAGACCCAGTTCTTC. Filled out from reference TRBV5-1 and TRBJ2-1, the complete variable domain reads KAGVTQTPRYLIKTRGQQVTLSCSPISGHRSVSWYQQTPGQGLQFLFEYFSETQRNKGNFPGRFSGRQFSNSRSEMNVSTLELGDSALYLCASSLSGTVQETQFFGPGTRLTVL.

The genes are TRBV20-1 and TRBJ2-4; 10 nucleotides match TRBD1. With the DNA end fitting TRBJ2-7 better, the J assignment may be wrong. In germline, CDR1 is DFQATT, CDR2 SNEGSKA (reference sequence). CDR3 length equals 15 residues. The CDR3 coding sequence is TGCAGTGCTACGCTCACCGGGACAGGGGACTACGAGCAGTACTTC. Encoded protein: CSATLTGTGDYEQYF.